This TCR beta chain was recorded in a study of Ad26.COV2.S vaccination and SARS-CoV-2 variants. Study-level background: Donor had been placed in the Ad26.COV2.S arm of the COV1001 trial.

A word on this clone: Its antigen is unidentified.

Treatment indicated: 19 received Ad26.COV2.S at low or high dose, single or two shots; 5 received placebo; per-sample allocation not given. Sampling was done on day 63 after the first vaccine or placebo injection. The donor was a Boston adult aged 18-55 years. Overall study findings and caveats: Placebo recipients and vaccine recipients were similar in non-spike TCR breadth.

Here immunoSEQ multiplex PCR was the method, and the copy in TCRdb shows in-frame clones only, minus some. Of 400,000 to 450,000 clones in the sample, roughly 91% were seen once. This TCR was sampled from a person aged 18-60 years who received the Ad26.COV2.S COVID-19 vaccine or a placebo. The material was peripheral blood, obtained in a trial of Ad26.COV2.S vaccine versus placebo.

CDR3 nucleotides: TGTGCCAGCAGTTCCTCAATTGGCTCAGGGGCCCTCTCCTACGAGCAGTACTTC. It yields the protein CASSSSIGSGALSYEQYF. The rearrangement uses TRBV28 and TRBJ2-7; perhaps TRBD1 as D (6 bases). The germline CDR1 and CDR2 sequences are MDHEN and SYDVKM. V was pared by 4 bases and J by 0 bases, with 22 bases between. The CDR3 runs to 18 residues. Variable domain in full (rest from reference TRBV28 and TRBJ2-7): DVKVTQSSRYLVKRTGEKVFLECVQDMDHENMFWYRQDPGLGLRLIYFSYDVKMKEKGDIPEGYSVSREKKERFSLILESASTNQTSMYLCASSSSIGSGALSYEQYFGPGTRLTVT.